These T cell receptor beta chains were read from a single sample in a study of blood T cell repertoires in COVID-19. The protocol was immunoSEQ multiplex PCR, while the TCRdb copy is restricted to in-frame clones and leaves out a portion. The data hold around 150,000 clones, with 75% to 85% observed a single time. Sequenced input: peripheral blood. The source is a human donor in a cohort sampled during active COVID-19. The CDR3 runs from the conserved cysteine through the conserved F or W. Fields, in order: J gene, V gene, clone size, D gene, CDR3 protein, CDR3 DNA. A D gene is named only where the DNA matches it firmly. Not all rows give a size; the values are once, few, many and, for expanded clones, a class.

J gene: TRBJ2-2; V gene: TRBV19; clone size: .; D gene: .; CDR3 protein: CASSTDGYTGELFF; CDR3 DNA: TGTGCCAGTAGTACTGACGGGTACACCGGGGAGCTGTTTTTT
J gene: TRBJ2-7; V gene: TRBV7-8; clone size: .; D gene: .; CDR3 protein: CASSFGHPLYEQYF; CDR3 DNA: TGTGCCAGCAGCTTTGGGCACCCTTTGTACGAGCAGTACTTC
J gene: TRBJ2-2; V gene: TRBV19; clone size: .; D gene: .; CDR3 protein: CASSIPLSGTNTGELFF; CDR3 DNA: TGTGCCAGTAGCATACCATTATCGGGAACGAACACCGGGGAGCTGTTTTTT
J gene: TRBJ2-1; V gene: TRBV11-2; clone size: .; D gene: .; CDR3 protein: CASSLVPRVSYNEQFF; CDR3 DNA: TGTGCCAGCAGCTTAGTCCCCAGGGTTAGCTACAATGAGCAGTTCTTC
J gene: TRBJ2-1; V gene: TRBV2; clone size: .; D gene: .; CDR3 protein: CASRATRTANSYNEQFF; CDR3 DNA: TGTGCCAGCAGGGCTACTAGGACTGCAAACTCCTACAATGAGCAGTTCTTC
J gene: TRBJ2-3; V gene: TRBV11-2; clone size: .; D gene: TRBD1; CDR3 protein: CASSLGTGAHTDTQYF; CDR3 DNA: TGTGCCAGCAGCTTAGGGACAGGGGCACACACAGATACGCAGTATTTT
J gene: TRBJ2-3; V gene: TRBV7-3; clone size: .; D gene: .; CDR3 protein: CASSLKGEPTDTQYF; CDR3 DNA: TGTGCCAGCAGCTTAAAGGGGGAACCCACAGATACGCAGTATTTT
J gene: TRBJ1-2; V gene: TRBV14; clone size: .; D gene: .; CDR3 protein: CASSQAQGFIYGYTF; CDR3 DNA: TGTGCCAGCAGCCAAGCCCAGGGCTTCATCTATGGCTACACCTTC
J gene: TRBJ2-7; V gene: TRBV10-2; clone size: .; D gene: .; CDR3 protein: CASSEARPSDEQYF; CDR3 DNA: TGCGCCAGCAGTGAAGCACGGCCAAGCGACGAGCAGTACTTC
J gene: TRBJ1-1; V gene: TRBV1; clone size: .; D gene: .; CDR3 protein: CTSSPRQGRDPNTEAFF; CDR3 DNA: TGCACCAGCAGCCCACGACAGGGAAGGGATCCGAACACTGAAGCTTTCTTT
J gene: TRBJ1-1; V gene: TRBV6-5; clone size: .; D gene: .; CDR3 protein: CASSRQYMNTEAFF; CDR3 DNA: TGTGCCAGCAGCAGACAGTACATGAACACTGAAGCTTTCTTT
J gene: TRBJ2-5; V gene: TRBV10-2; clone size: .; D gene: TRBD2; CDR3 protein: CASRPGLGGGETQYF; CDR3 DNA: TGCGCCAGCAGACCGGGACTAGGTGGGGGAGAGACCCAGTACTTC
J gene: TRBJ2-3; V gene: TRBV7-2; clone size: .; D gene: .; CDR3 protein: CASSLAPGRTTDTQYF; CDR3 DNA: TGTGCCAGCAGCTTAGCGCCGGGAAGAACGACAGATACGCAGTATTTT
J gene: TRBJ1-5; V gene: TRBV20-1; clone size: many; D gene: .; CDR3 protein: CGPRETQHF; CDR3 DNA: TGCGGTCCGAGGGAAACCCAGCATTTT
J gene: TRBJ2-7; V gene: TRBV12-3/TRBV12-4; clone size: .; D gene: .; CDR3 protein: CASSPGSYEQYF; CDR3 DNA: TGTGCCAGCAGTCCAGGGTCCTACGAGCAGTACTTC
J gene: TRBJ2-5; V gene: TRBV30; clone size: .; D gene: .; CDR3 protein: CAWAGGGRETQYF; CDR3 DNA: TGTGCCTGGGCAGGAGGGGGCCGGGAGACCCAGTACTTC
J gene: TRBJ2-7; V gene: TRBV24-1; clone size: .; D gene: .; CDR3 protein: CATSETGTHYEQYF; CDR3 DNA: TGTGCCACCAGTGAAACCGGGACACATTACGAGCAGTACTTC
J gene: TRBJ1-4; V gene: TRBV5-1; clone size: .; D gene: .; CDR3 protein: CASSLWDTATNEKLFF; CDR3 DNA: TGCGCCAGCAGCTTGTGGGACACAGCAACTAATGAAAAACTGTTTTTT
J gene: TRBJ1-5; V gene: TRBV2; clone size: .; D gene: .; CDR3 protein: CASTWTPANQPQHF; CDR3 DNA: TGTGCCAGCACCTGGACACCCGCGAATCAGCCCCAGCATTTT
J gene: TRBJ1-5; V gene: TRBV27; clone size: .; D gene: TRBD1; CDR3 protein: CASSSTGGVVRGPQHF; CDR3 DNA: TGTGCCAGCAGTTCAACAGGGGGCGTAGTTCGGGGGCCCCAGCATTTT
J gene: TRBJ1-2; V gene: TRBV6-5; clone size: .; D gene: .; CDR3 protein: CASRGGGPYGYTF; CDR3 DNA: TGTGCCAGCAGGGGGGGAGGACCTTATGGCTACACCTTC
J gene: TRBJ2-6; V gene: TRBV7-8; clone size: .; D gene: .; CDR3 protein: CASSRDGISSGANVLTF; CDR3 DNA: TGTGCCAGCAGCCGGGACGGGATCTCGTCTGGGGCCAACGTCCTGACTTTC
J gene: TRBJ2-7; V gene: TRBV6-5; clone size: .; D gene: TRBD1; CDR3 protein: CASSRTGDYEQYF; CDR3 DNA: TGTGCCAGCAGTCGGACAGGGGACTACGAGCAGTACTTC
J gene: TRBJ2-1; V gene: TRBV18; clone size: .; D gene: .; CDR3 protein: CASSPLRTYNEQFF; CDR3 DNA: TGTGCCAGCTCACCTCTTAGGACTTACAATGAGCAGTTCTTC
J gene: TRBJ1-2; V gene: TRBV4-2; clone size: few; D gene: TRBD1; CDR3 protein: CASSQQGRDRGSGTF; CDR3 DNA: TGTGCCAGCAGCCAGCAAGGGCGGGACAGGGGGTCGGGCACCTTC
J gene: TRBJ2-1; V gene: TRBV6-5; clone size: .; D gene: .; CDR3 protein: CASSYSTSSYNEQFF; CDR3 DNA: TGTGCCAGCAGTTACTCCACTAGTTCCTACAATGAGCAGTTCTTC
J gene: TRBJ2-5; V gene: TRBV7-2; clone size: .; D gene: .; CDR3 protein: CASSLVSSLSLRETQYF; CDR3 DNA: TGTGCCAGCAGCTTAGTATCTAGCCTCAGTTTGCGAGAGACCCAGTACTTC
J gene: TRBJ1-5; V gene: TRBV30; clone size: .; D gene: .; CDR3 protein: CAWSVPGPLSNQPQHF; CDR3 DNA: TGTGCCTGGAGTGTACCTGGGCCTTTGAGCAATCAGCCCCAGCATTTT
J gene: TRBJ2-5; V gene: TRBV7-2; clone size: .; D gene: TRBD2; CDR3 protein: CASSFPTGGLETQYF; CDR3 DNA: TGTGCCAGCAGCTTTCCTACGGGGGGGTTGGAGACCCAGTACTTC
J gene: TRBJ2-5; V gene: TRBV7-9; clone size: once; D gene: .; CDR3 protein: CASSLALPRGETQYF; CDR3 DNA: TGTGCCAGCAGCTTAGCGCTACCCCGAGGGGAGACCCAGTACTTC
J gene: TRBJ1-4; V gene: TRBV4-1; clone size: .; D gene: TRBD1; CDR3 protein: CASSAWDSATNEKLFF; CDR3 DNA: TGCGCCAGCAGCGCCTGGGACAGCGCAACTAATGAAAAACTGTTTTTT
J gene: TRBJ1-4; V gene: TRBV29-1; clone size: .; D gene: .; CDR3 protein: CSVEGSGANEKLFF; CDR3 DNA: TGCAGCGTTGAGGGGAGTGGAGCTAATGAAAAACTGTTTTTT
J gene: TRBJ2-5; V gene: TRBV28; clone size: .; D gene: TRBD1; CDR3 protein: CASNHPPGQRQETQYF; CDR3 DNA: TGTGCCAGCAACCATCCGCCGGGACAGAGACAAGAGACCCAGTACTTC
J gene: TRBJ1-2; V gene: TRBV24-1; clone size: .; D gene: TRBD1; CDR3 protein: CATSLTGDYGYTF; CDR3 DNA: TGTGCCACCAGTTTGACAGGGGACTATGGCTACACCTTC
J gene: TRBJ2-7; V gene: TRBV7-9; clone size: .; D gene: .; CDR3 protein: CASSLARRTPLSYEQYF; CDR3 DNA: TGTGCCAGCAGCTTAGCCCGACGGACACCGCTCTCCTACGAGCAGTACTTC
J gene: TRBJ1-6; V gene: TRBV7-2; clone size: few; D gene: .; CDR3 protein: CASSLAQVGYSPLHF; CDR3 DNA: TGTGCCAGCAGCTTAGCGCAGGTGGGCTACTCACCCCTCCACTTT
J gene: TRBJ2-5; V gene: TRBV19; clone size: .; D gene: TRBD1; CDR3 protein: CASKDRLTTQETQYF; CDR3 DNA: TGTGCCAGTAAGGACAGGCTGACTACACAAGAGACCCAGTACTTC
J gene: TRBJ1-5; V gene: TRBV7-6; clone size: .; D gene: TRBD1; CDR3 protein: CASSRTGGRSNQPQHF; CDR3 DNA: TGTGCCAGCAGCCGGACAGGGGGCAGGAGCAATCAGCCCCAGCATTTT
J gene: TRBJ2-1; V gene: TRBV9; clone size: .; D gene: .; CDR3 protein: CASSTLGGYNEQFF; CDR3 DNA: TGTGCCAGCAGCACCTTAGGGGGATACAATGAGCAGTTCTTC
J gene: TRBJ2-5; V gene: TRBV6-4; clone size: .; D gene: .; CDR3 protein: CASSPVGGAQETQYF; CDR3 DNA: TGTGCCAGCAGTCCTGTGGGGGGGGCTCAAGAGACCCAGTACTTC
J gene: TRBJ2-1; V gene: TRBV7-2; clone size: .; D gene: .; CDR3 protein: CASSLTSAGGNNEQFF; CDR3 DNA: TGTGCCAGCAGCTTAACCTCCGCTGGCGGAAACAATGAGCAGTTCTTC
J gene: TRBJ1-1; V gene: TRBV4-3; clone size: .; D gene: TRBD1; CDR3 protein: CASSVGQGANTEAFF; CDR3 DNA: TGCGCCAGCAGCGTGGGACAGGGGGCAAACACTGAAGCTTTCTTT
J gene: TRBJ2-5; V gene: TRBV12-3/TRBV12-4; clone size: few; D gene: TRBD1; CDR3 protein: CASSSQGGETQYF; CDR3 DNA: TGTGCCAGCAGTTCACAGGGGGGAGAGACCCAGTACTTC
J gene: TRBJ2-5; V gene: TRBV11-2; clone size: .; D gene: .; CDR3 protein: CASQYSTGQETQYF; CDR3 DNA: TGTGCCAGTCAGTACTCTACAGGTCAAGAGACCCAGTACTTC
J gene: TRBJ2-4; V gene: TRBV7-9; clone size: .; D gene: .; CDR3 protein: CASSLLGDKNIQYF; CDR3 DNA: TGTGCCAGCAGCTTATTAGGAGACAAAAACATTCAGTACTTC
J gene: TRBJ2-7; V gene: TRBV11-2; clone size: .; D gene: .; CDR3 protein: CASSFYRTTYEQYF; CDR3 DNA: TGTGCCAGCAGCTTTTACAGAACCACCTACGAGCAGTACTTC
J gene: TRBJ1-6; V gene: TRBV5-4; clone size: .; D gene: TRBD1; CDR3 protein: CASSRDRAGSPLHF; CDR3 DNA: TGTGCCAGCAGCCGGGACAGGGCCGGTTCACCCCTCCACTTT
J gene: TRBJ1-1; V gene: TRBV6-6; clone size: .; D gene: .; CDR3 protein: CASSYLRRVDTEAFF; CDR3 DNA: TGTGCCAGCAGTTACCTTCGCAGGGTTGACACTGAAGCTTTCTTT
J gene: TRBJ1-5; V gene: TRBV19; clone size: .; D gene: .; CDR3 protein: CASSVSGGNQPQHF; CDR3 DNA: TGTGCCAGTAGTGTATCAGGGGGCAATCAGCCCCAGCATTTT
J gene: TRBJ2-6; V gene: TRBV5-6; clone size: .; D gene: TRBD1; CDR3 protein: CASSLDLGTGVSGANVLTF; CDR3 DNA: TGTGCCAGCAGCTTGGATCTGGGGACAGGGGTGTCTGGGGCCAACGTCCTGACTTTC
J gene: TRBJ2-7; V gene: TRBV12-3/TRBV12-4; clone size: .; D gene: .; CDR3 protein: CASSFSSSYEQYF; CDR3 DNA: TGTGCCAGCAGTTTTTCTAGCTCCTACGAGCAGTACTTC
J gene: TRBJ2-3; V gene: TRBV10-3; clone size: .; D gene: TRBD2; CDR3 protein: CAISESSGLAGTDTQYF; CDR3 DNA: TGTGCCATCAGTGAGTCCTCCGGACTAGCGGGGACGGATACGCAGTATTTT
J gene: TRBJ2-2; V gene: TRBV28; clone size: .; D gene: TRBD1; CDR3 protein: CASSRQGPGELFF; CDR3 DNA: TGTGCCAGCAGTCGACAGGGACCCGGGGAGCTGTTTTTT
J gene: TRBJ1-1; V gene: TRBV19; clone size: .; D gene: TRBD1; CDR3 protein: CASSRGTGTMNTEAFF; CDR3 DNA: TGTGCCAGTAGTAGAGGGACAGGGACGATGAACACTGAAGCTTTCTTT
J gene: TRBJ2-5; V gene: TRBV28; clone size: .; D gene: .; CDR3 protein: CATRLYETQYF; CDR3 DNA: TGTGCCACCAGACTGTACGAGACCCAGTACTTC